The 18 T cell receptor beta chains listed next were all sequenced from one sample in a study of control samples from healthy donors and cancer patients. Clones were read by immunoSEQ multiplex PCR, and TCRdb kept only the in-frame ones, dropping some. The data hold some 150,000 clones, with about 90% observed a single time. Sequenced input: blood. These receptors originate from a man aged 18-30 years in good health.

As DNA, the CDR3 is TGTGCCAGCAGCCAAACAGGGGGCATTCAGCCCCAGCATTTT. This sequence encodes CASSQTGGIQPQHF. The chain carries TRBV3-1 (or the pseudogene TRBV3-2) and TRBJ1-5; 9 bases are a match to TRBD1. The CDR3 totals 14 residues. Germline assignment: CDR1 LGHDT and CDR2 YNNKEL (reference sequence). Trimming cost V 2 bases and J 6 bases; bases outside gene matches: 2.

CDR3 amino acids: CASSPMGNQPQHF. CDR3 bases: TGTGCCAGCAGTCCCATGGGAAATCAGCCCCAGCATTTT. J is TRBJ1-5 and V is TRBV6-5; no clear D gene. The CDR3 consists of 13 residues. Germline CDR1 MNHEY, CDR2 SVGAGI. V was cut by 5 bases and J by 4 bases, with 9 bases left in between.

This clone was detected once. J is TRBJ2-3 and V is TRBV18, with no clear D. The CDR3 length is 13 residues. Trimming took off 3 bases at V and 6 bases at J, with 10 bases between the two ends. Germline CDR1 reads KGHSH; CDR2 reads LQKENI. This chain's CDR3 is CASSPNVKDTQYF. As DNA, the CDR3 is TGTGCCAGCTCACCTAACGTGAAGGATACGCAGTATTTT.

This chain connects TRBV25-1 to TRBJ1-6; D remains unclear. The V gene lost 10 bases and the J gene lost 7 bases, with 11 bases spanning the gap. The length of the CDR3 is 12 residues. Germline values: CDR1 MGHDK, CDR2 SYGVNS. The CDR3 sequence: CATSRTNSPLHF. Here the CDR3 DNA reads TGTGCCACCTCCCGGACGAATTCACCCCTCCACTTT.

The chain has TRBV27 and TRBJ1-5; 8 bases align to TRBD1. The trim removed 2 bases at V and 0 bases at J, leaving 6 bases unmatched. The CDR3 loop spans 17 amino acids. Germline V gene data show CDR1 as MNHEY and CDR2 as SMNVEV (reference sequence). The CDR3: CASSLTGGRASNQPQHF. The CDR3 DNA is TGTGCCAGCAGTTTAACAGGGGGAAGGGCTAGCAATCAGCCCCAGCATTTT.

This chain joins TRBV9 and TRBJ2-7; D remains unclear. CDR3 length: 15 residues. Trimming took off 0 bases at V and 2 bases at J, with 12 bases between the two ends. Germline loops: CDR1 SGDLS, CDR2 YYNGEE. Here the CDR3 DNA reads TGTGCCAGCAGCGTAGATGCTGGGTGGCCCTACGAGCAGTACTTC. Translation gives CASSVDAGWPYEQYF.

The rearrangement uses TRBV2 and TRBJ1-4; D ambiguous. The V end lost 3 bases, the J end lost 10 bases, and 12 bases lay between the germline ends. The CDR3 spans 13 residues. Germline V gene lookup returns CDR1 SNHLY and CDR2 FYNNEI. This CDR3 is CASSDAGGRKLFF. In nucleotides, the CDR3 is TGTGCCAGCAGTGACGCTGGAGGGAGAAAACTGTTTTTT. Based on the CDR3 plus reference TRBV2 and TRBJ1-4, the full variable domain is EPEVTQTPSHQVTQMGQEVILRCVPISNHLYFYWYRQILGQKVEFLVSFYNNEISEKSEIFDDQFSVERPDGSNFTLKIRSTKLEDSAMYFCASSDAGGRKLFFGSGTQLSVL.

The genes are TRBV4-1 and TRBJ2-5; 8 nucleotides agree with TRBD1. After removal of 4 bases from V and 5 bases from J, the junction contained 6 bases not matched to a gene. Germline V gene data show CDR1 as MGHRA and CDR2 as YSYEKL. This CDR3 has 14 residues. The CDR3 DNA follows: TGCGCCAGCAGCCCCCCGGACAGGGCTGAGACCCAGTACTTC. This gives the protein CASSPPDRAETQYF.

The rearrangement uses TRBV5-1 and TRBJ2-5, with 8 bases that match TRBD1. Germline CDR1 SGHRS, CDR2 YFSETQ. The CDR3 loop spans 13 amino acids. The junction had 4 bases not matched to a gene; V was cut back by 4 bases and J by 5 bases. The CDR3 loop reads CASSQGAGETQYF. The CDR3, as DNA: TGCGCCAGCAGCCAGGGGGCGGGGGAGACCCAGTACTTC.

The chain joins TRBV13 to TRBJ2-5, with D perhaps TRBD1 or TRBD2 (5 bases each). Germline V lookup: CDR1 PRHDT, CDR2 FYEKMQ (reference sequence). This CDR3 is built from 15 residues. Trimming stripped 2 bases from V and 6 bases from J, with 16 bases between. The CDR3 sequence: CASSLRGRAVQTQYF. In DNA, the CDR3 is TGTGCCAGCAGCTTACGGGGCAGGGCAGTGCAGACCCAGTACTTC.

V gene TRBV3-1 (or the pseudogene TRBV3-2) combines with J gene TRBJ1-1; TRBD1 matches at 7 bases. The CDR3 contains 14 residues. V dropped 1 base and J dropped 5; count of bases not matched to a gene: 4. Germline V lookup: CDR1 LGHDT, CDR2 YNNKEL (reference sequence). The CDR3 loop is CASSQVEGATEAFF. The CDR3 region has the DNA TGTGCCAGCAGCCAAGTGGAGGGGGCTACTGAAGCTTTCTTT.

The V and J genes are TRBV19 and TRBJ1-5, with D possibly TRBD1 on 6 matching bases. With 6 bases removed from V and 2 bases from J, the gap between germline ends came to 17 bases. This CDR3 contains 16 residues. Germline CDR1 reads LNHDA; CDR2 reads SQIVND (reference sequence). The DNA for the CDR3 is TGTGCCAGTAGCCCCTTTGGGGGGGCCGGCAATCAGCCCCAGCATTTT. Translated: CASSPFGGAGNQPQHF.

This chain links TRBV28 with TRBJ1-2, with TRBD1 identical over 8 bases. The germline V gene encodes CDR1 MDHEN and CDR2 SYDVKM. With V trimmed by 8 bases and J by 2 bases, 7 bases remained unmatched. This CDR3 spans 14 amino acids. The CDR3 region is CASGRTGRNYGYTF. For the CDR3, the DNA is TGTGCCAGCGGCAGGACAGGGAGAAACTATGGCTACACCTTC.

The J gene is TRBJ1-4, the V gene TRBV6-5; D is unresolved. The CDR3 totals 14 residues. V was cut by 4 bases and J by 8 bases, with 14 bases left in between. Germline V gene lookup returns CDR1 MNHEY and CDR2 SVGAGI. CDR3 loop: CASSSTKRGEKLFF. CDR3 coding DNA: TGTGCCAGCAGTTCGACGAAAAGAGGCGAAAAACTGTTTTTT.

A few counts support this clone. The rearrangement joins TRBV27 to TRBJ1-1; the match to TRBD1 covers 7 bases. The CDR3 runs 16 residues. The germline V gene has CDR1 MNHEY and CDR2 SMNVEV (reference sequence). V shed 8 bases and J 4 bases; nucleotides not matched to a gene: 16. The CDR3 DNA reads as TGTGCCAGCGCCGTTACTCCGGGTCAGGGGGGCACTGAAGCTTTCTTT. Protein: CASAVTPGQGGTEAFF.

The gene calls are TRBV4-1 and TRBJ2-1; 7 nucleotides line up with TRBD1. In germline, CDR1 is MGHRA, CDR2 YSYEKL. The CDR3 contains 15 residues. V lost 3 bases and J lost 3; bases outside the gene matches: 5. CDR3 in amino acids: CASSQTGKIYNEQFF. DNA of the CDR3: TGCGCCAGCAGCCAGACAGGGAAGATCTACAATGAGCAGTTCTTC.

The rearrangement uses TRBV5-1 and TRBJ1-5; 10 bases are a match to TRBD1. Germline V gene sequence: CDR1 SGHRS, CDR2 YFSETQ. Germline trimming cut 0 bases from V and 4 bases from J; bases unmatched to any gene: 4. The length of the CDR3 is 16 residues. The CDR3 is CASSLAGTGANQPQHF. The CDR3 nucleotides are TGCGCCAGCAGCTTGGCCGGGACAGGGGCAAATCAGCCCCAGCATTTT.

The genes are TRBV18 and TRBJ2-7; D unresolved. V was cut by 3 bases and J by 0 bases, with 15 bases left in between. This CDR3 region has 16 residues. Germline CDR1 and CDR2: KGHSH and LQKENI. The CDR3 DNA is TGTGCCAGCTCACCGGGTAGCATACTGAGCTCCTACGAGCAGTACTTC. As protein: CASSPGSILSSYEQYF.